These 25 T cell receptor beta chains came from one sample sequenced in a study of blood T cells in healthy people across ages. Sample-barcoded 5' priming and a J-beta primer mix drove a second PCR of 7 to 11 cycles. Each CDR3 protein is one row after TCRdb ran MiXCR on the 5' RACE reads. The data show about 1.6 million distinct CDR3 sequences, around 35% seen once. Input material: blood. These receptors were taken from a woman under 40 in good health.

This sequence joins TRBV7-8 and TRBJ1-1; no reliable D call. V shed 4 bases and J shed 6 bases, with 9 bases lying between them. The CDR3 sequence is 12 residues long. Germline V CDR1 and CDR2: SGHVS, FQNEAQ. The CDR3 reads CASSSPGPEAFF. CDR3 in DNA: TGTGCCAGCAGCTCCCCAGGACCTGAAGCTTTCTTT.

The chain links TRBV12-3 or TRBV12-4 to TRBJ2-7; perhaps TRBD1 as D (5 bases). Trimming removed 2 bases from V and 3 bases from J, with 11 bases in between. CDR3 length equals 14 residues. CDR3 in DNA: TGTGCCAGCAGTTTATCACTCAGGGACTACGAGCAGTACTTC. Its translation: CASSLSLRDYEQYF.

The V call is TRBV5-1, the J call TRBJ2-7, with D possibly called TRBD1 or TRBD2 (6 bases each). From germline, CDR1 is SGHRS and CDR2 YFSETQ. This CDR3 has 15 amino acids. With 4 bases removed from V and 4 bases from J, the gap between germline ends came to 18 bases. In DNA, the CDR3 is TGCGCCAGCAGCATCGAGGGGGTCGCGGGGTACGAGCAGTACTTC. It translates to CASSIEGVAGYEQYF.

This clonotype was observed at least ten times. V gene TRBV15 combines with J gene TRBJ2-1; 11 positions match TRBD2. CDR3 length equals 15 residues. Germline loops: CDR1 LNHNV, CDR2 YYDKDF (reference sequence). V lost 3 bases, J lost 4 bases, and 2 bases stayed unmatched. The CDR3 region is CATSSSGGDYNEQFF. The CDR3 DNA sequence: TGTGCCACCAGCAGTAGCGGGGGGGATTACAATGAGCAGTTCTTC. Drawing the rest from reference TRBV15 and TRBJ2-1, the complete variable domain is DAMVIQNPRYQVTQFGKPVTLSCSQTLNHNVMYWYQQKSSQAPKLLFHYYDKDFNNEADTPDNFQSRRPNTSFCFLDIRSPGLGDTAMYLCATSSSGGDYNEQFFGPGTRLTVL.

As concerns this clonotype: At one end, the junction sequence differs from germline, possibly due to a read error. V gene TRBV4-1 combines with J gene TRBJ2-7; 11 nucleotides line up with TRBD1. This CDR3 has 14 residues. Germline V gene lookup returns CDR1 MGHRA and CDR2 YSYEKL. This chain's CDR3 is CASSQGRTGGEQHF. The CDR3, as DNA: TGCGCCAGCAGCCAAGGTCGGACAGGGGGCGAGCAGCACTTC.

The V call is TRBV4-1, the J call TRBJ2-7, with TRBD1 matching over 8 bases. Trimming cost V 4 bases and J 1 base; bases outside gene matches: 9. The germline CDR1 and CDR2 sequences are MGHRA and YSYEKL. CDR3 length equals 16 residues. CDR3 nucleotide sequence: TGCGCCAGCAGCCCAACACTCGGGACAGGTTCCTACGAGCAGTACTTC. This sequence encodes CASSPTLGTGSYEQYF.

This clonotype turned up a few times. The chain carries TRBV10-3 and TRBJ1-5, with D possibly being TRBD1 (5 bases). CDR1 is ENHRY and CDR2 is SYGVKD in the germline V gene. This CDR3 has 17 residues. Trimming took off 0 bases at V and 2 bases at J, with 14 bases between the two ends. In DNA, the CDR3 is TGTGCCATCAGTGAGTCGTGGGGGGGAGGGGGCAATCAGCCCCAGCATTTT. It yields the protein CAISESWGGGGNQPQHF.

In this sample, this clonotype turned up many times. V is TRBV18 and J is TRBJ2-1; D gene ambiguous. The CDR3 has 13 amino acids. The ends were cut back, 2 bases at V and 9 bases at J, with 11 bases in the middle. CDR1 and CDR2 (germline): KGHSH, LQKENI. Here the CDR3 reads CASSPRVSGEQFF. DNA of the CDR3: TGTGCCAGCTCACCAAGGGTTTCGGGTGAGCAGTTCTTC.

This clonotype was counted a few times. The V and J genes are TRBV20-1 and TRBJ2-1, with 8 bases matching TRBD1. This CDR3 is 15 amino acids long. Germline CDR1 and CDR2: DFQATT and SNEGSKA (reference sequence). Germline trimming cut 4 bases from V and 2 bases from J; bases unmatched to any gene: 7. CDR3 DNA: TGCAGTGCTATCAGGGGGCGCGGCCCCTACAATGAGCAGTTCTTC. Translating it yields CSAIRGRGPYNEQFF.

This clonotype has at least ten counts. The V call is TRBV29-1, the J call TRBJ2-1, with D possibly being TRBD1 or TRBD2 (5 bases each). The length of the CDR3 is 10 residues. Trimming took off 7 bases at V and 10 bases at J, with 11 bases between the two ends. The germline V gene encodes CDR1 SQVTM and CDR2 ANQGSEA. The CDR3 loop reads CSEGRGEQFF. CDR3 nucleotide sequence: TGCAGCGAAGGACGGGGCGAGCAGTTCTTC.

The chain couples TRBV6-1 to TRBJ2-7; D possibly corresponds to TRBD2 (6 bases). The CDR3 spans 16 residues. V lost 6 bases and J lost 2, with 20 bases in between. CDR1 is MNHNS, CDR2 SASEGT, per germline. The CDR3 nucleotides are TGTGCCAGCAGCAGGAAAGGGGAGGTCGTAACCTACGAGCAGTACTTC. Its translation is CASSRKGEVVTYEQYF.

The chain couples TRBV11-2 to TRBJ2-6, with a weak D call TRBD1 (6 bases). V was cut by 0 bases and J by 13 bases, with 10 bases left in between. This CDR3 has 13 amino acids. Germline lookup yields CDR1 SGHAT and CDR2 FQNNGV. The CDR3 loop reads CASSLDGDRVLTF. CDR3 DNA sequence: TGTGCCAGCAGCTTAGATGGAGACAGGGTCCTGACTTTC.

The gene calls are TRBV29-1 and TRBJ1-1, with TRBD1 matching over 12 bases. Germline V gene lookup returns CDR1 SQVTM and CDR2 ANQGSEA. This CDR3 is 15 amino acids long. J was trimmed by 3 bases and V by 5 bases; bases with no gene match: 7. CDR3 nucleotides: TGCAGCGTTTGGGGGACAGGGGGCGTGGACACTGAAGCTTTCTTT. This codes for CSVWGTGGVDTEAFF.

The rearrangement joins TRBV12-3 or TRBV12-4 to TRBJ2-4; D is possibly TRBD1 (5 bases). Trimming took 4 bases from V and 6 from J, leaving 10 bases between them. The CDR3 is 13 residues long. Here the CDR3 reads CASSSGWGNIQYF. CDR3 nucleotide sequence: TGTGCCAGCAGTTCAGGGTGGGGAAACATTCAGTACTTC.

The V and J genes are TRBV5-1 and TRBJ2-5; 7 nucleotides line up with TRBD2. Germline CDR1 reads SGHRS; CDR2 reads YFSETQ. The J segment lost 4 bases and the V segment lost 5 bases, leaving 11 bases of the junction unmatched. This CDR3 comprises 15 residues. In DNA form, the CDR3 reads TGCGCCAGCAGGTCCCGGATCGGGGAGGGAGAGACCCAGTACTTC. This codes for CASRSRIGEGETQYF.

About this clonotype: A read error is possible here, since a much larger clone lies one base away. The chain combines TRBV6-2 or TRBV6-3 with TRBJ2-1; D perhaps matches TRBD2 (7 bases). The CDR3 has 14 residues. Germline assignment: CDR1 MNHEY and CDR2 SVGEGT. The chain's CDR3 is CASRYLGGEAYPFF. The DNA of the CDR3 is TGTGCCAGCAGGTACTTAGGGGGGGAAGCCTATCCGTTCTTC.

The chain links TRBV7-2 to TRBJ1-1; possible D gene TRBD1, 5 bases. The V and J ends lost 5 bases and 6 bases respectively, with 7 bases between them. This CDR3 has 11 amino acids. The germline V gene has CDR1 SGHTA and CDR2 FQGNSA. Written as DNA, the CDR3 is TGTGCCAGCAGCCCAGGGCCTGAAGCTTTCTTT. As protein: CASSPGPEAFF.

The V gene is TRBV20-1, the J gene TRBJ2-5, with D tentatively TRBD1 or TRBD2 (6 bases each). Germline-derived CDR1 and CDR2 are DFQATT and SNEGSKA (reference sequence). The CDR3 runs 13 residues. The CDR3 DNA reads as TGCAGCTACCTCAAAGGGGGAGGAGAGACCCAGTACTTC. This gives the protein CSYLKGGGETQYF.

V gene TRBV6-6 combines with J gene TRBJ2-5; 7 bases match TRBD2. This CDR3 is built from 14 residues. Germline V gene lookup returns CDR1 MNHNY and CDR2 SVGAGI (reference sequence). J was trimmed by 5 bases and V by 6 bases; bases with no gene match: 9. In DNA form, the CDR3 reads TGTGCCAGCAGAGGCGGGAGCGGGCGGGAGACCCAGTACTTC. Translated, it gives CASRGGSGRETQYF.

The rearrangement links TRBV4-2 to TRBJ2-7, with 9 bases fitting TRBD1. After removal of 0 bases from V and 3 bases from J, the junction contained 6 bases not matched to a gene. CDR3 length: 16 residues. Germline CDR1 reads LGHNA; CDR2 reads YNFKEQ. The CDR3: CASSQDPGTGYYEQYF. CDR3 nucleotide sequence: TGTGCCAGCAGCCAAGATCCGGGGACAGGGTACTACGAGCAGTACTTC.

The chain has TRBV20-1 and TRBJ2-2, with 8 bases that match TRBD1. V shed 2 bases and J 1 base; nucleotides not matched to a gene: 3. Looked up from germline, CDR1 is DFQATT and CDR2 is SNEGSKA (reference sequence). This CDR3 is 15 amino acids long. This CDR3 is CSARPGGENTGELFF. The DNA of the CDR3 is TGCAGTGCTAGACCAGGGGGCGAGAACACCGGGGAGCTGTTTTTT.

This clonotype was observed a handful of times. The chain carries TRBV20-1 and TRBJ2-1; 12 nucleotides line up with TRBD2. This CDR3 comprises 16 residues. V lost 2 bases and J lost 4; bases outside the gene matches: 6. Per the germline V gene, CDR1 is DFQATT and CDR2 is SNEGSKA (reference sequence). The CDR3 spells CSARSTTSGSYNEQFF. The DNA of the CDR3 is TGCAGTGCTAGATCAACGACTAGCGGGAGTTACAATGAGCAGTTCTTC.

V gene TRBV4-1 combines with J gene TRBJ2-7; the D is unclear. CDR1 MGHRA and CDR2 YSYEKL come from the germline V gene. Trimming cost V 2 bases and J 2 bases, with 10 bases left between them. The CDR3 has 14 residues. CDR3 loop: CASSQPGSAYEQYF. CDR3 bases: TGCGCCAGCAGCCAACCCGGGTCCGCCTACGAGCAGTACTTC.

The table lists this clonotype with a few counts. The CDR3 bases are TGTGCCATCAGTGCGGTAGTGATGAACACTGAAGCTTTCTTT. Residues: CAISAVVMNTEAFF. This chain links TRBV10-3 with TRBJ1-1, with D hard to call. This CDR3 is built from 14 residues. V dropped 4 bases and J dropped 0 bases, with 9 bases sitting between them. Germline CDR1 reads ENHRY; CDR2 reads SYGVKD.

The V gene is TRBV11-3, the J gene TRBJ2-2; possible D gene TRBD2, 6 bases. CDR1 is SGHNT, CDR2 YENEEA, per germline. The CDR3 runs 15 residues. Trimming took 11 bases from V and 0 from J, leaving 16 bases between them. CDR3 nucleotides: TGTGCCCGCCCGCGGGAAGGGACGAACACCGGGGAGCTGTTTTTT. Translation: CARPREGTNTGELFF. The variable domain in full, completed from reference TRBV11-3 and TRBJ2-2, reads EAGVVQSPRYKIIEKKQPVAFWCNPISGHNTLYWYLQNLGQGPELLIRYENEEAVDDSQLPKDRFSAERLKGVDSTLKIQPAELGDSAVYLCARPREGTNTGELFFGEGSRLTVL.